This T cell receptor beta chain stems from a study of blood T cell repertoires in COVID-19. Study-level background: Some COVID-19 samples were acute and others convalescent; all came from the United States, Italy and Spain. The cDNA or gDNA used as material had been derived from T cells, B-cell-depleted T cells, or PBMCs.

Per the original data handling: Cell counts per sample came from amplifying reference gene primers. Assay used: immunoSEQ multiplex PCR; TCRdb lists only in-frame clones, some missing. The V and J calls and clone size are taken from that table; D and trimming were inferred from the DNA. The data contain about 380,000 clones, 89% of them singletons. This CDR3 contains 16 residues. The V and J ends lost 9 bases and 1 base respectively, with 20 bases between them. Germline-derived CDR1 and CDR2 are LNHDA and SQIVND (reference sequence). The chain links TRBV19 to TRBJ2-3, with D perhaps TRBD2 (5 bases). Source material: peripheral blood. The TCR originated in a man in his forties with acute or convalescent COVID-19. Written as DNA, the CDR3 is TGTGCCAGCGGGAAGGGTTGGGGTTCTCGCACAGATACGCAGTATTTT. Encoded protein: CASGKGWGSRTDTQYF.